These 9 T cell receptor beta chains share one sample of origin, sequenced in a study of T cell clonality in common variable immunodeficiency. The study, taken as a whole, reports: Fewer deletions and N-nucleotide insertions were reportedly seen in common variable immunodeficiency TCR beta sequences.

No antigen has been identified for these receptors. Generated by immunoSEQ multiplex PCR, the TCRdb table keeps only in-frame clones and is missing some. The sample shows over 30,000 clones, none of them appearing just once. Sequenced input: peripheral blood mononuclear cells. The receptors here all came from a human donor with common variable immunodeficiency.

In its sample, this clone was seen many times. Sequencing ends 3 residues short of the CDR3 end; the germline J gene provides the rest. The chain employs TRBV5-1 and TRBJ2-4, with a possible D match to TRBD1 (5 bases). CDR3 length equals 16 residues. Germline CDR1 SGHRS, CDR2 YFSETQ. The V gene lost 2 bases and the J gene lost 2 bases, with 14 bases spanning the gap. Here the CDR3 reads CASSFRPGKSKNIQYF. CDR3 bases read: TGCGCCAGCAGCTTCCGGCCAGGGAAATCCAAAAACATT.

In this sample, this clone turned up a few times. The sequenced fragment ends 3 residues before the CDR3 boundary, so the rest is inferred from the germline J gene. The rearrangement uses TRBV7-3 and TRBJ2-5; possible D gene TRBD2, 6 bases. CDR3 length: 16 amino acids. V lost 2 bases, J lost 4 bases, and 17 bases lay in between. Germline CDR1 SGHTA, CDR2 FQGTGA. Incomplete CDR3 DNA: TGTGCCAGCAGCTTAGCAGGCGGGGTGAGGGGAGAGACC. This codes for CASSLAGGVRGET. The CDR3 in its entirety is CASSLAGGVRGETQYF.

A remark on this clone: The read terminates 3 residues ahead of where the CDR3 ends, so the germline J gene completes it. V is TRBV11-2 and J is TRBJ2-6; 8 bases agree with TRBD2. The CDR3 is 15 residues long. The germline V gene has CDR1 SGHAT and CDR2 FQNNGV. The J segment lost 2 bases and the V segment lost 7 bases, leaving 4 bases of the junction unmatched. CDR3 protein: CASNRGGTGANVLTF. The covered CDR3 bases are TGTGCCAGCAATCGGGGGGGCACTGGGGCCAACGTC. Full variable domain (missing parts from reference TRBV11-2 and TRBJ2-6): EAGVAQSPRYKIIEKRQSVAFWCNPISGHATLYWYQQILGQGPKLLIQFQNNGVVDDSQLPKDRFSAERLKGVDSTLKIQPAKLEDSAVYLCASNRGGTGANVLTFGAGSRLTVL.

CDR3 DNA, as far as it was read: TGTGCCAGCCGTCGGACTAGAGGGACAGATACG. Protein sequence: CASRRTRGTDT. The full CDR3 sequence reads CASRRTRGTDTQYF. This chain joins TRBV7-9 and TRBJ2-3; 7 nucleotides line up with TRBD2. The read terminates 3 residues ahead of where the CDR3 ends, so the germline J gene completes it. Germline CDR1 reads SEHNR; CDR2 reads FQNEAQ (reference sequence). This CDR3 region has 14 residues. The V segment lost 8 bases and the J segment 3 bases; nucleotides outside the gene matches: 8.

This clone has a count of ten or more. The chain's CDR3 is CASSLSGLAGYNEQFF. The part of the CDR3 DNA that was read is TGTGCCAGCAGTTTATCGGGACTAGCGGGTTACAATGAG. This chain connects TRBV28 to TRBJ2-1; 12 nucleotides align to TRBD2. The read falls 3 residues short of the CDR3 end, and the missing part is taken from the germline J gene. V dropped 1 base and J dropped 4; count of bases not matched to a gene: 2. Germline V lookup: CDR1 MDHEN, CDR2 SYDVKM. The CDR3 extends over 16 amino acids.

This clone was observed many times. An end of the junction differs from the germline gene, which may be a read error. The DNA ends 3 residues before the CDR3 does, and the rest of the CDR3 is filled in from the germline J gene. The chain carries TRBV4-2 and TRBJ2-7, with D hard to call. Germline V gene sequence: CDR1 LGHNA, CDR2 YNFKEQ. This CDR3 has 14 residues. CDR3 DNA (partial): TGCGCCAGCAGCCAAGGTCTGTCTAGTTACGAG. This codes for CASSQGLSSYE. The whole CDR3 is CASSQGLSSYEQYF.

This clone was counted between two and nine times. The read comes to an end 3 residues before the CDR3 does, leaving the germline J gene to fill in the end. The rearrangement joins TRBV30 to TRBJ1-1; D possibly corresponds to TRBD1 (6 bases). The CDR3 sequence is 13 residues long. V lost 7 bases to trimming and J lost 2 bases, with 14 bases between them. Germline lookup yields CDR1 GTSNPN and CDR2 SVGIG (reference sequence). The CDR3 DNA, read in part, is TGTGCCTTGGGGAGGGGGGGAAACACTGAA. This codes for CALGRGGNTE. The full-length CDR3 reads as CALGRGGNTEAFF.

This clone was detected many times. Read coverage stops 3 residues before the CDR3 terminus; the germline J gene supplies the remainder. This chain joins TRBV6-2 or TRBV6-3 and TRBJ1-2; possibly TRBD1 for D (6 bases). The CDR3 has 15 amino acids. The V end lost 2 bases, the J end lost 1 base, and 11 bases lay between the germline ends. Looked up from germline, CDR1 is MNHEY and CDR2 is SVGEGT. This CDR3 reads CASSYRRTVNYGYTF. The CDR3 DNA, read in part, is TGTGCCAGCAGTTACCGCCGGACAGTTAACTATGGC.

This clone showed up just a few times. Here the CDR3 reads CASSLRVASGVYEQYF. The CDR3 bases that were read are TGTGCCAGCAGCTTGAGGGTGGCTAGCGGAGTCTACGAG. The J gene is TRBJ2-7, the V gene TRBV5-4, with 7 bases lining up with TRBD2. The read ends 3 residues early relative to the CDR3; the germline J gene fills the gap. Germline CDR1 SGHNT, CDR2 YYREEE (reference sequence). V lost 1 base, J lost 3 bases, and 10 bases stayed unmatched. The CDR3 covers 16 residues.